A single sample is the source of the 10 T cell receptor beta chains below, sequenced in a study of shared clonotypes between healthy human individuals. TCRdb's copy holds only in-frame clones and misses some; the assay was immunoSEQ multiplex PCR. The sample consists of 650,000 to 800,000 clones, 55% to 75% of them appearing once. The sequencing sample was made of memory CD4+ T cells sorted from blood. Subset of the sample: CD45RA-negative fraction. These receptors originate from a woman aged 25-40 years in good health.

CDR3 in amino acids: CASSLDWNSYEQYF. The CDR3 DNA reads TGCGCCAGCAGCCTGGACTGGAACTCCTACGAGCAGTACTTC. The V call is TRBV5-1, the J call TRBJ2-7, with D possibly being TRBD2 (5 bases). This CDR3 is built from 14 residues. Trimming shortened V by 4 bases and J by 0 bases, and 11 bases separated the two germline ends. Germline CDR1 reads SGHRS; CDR2 reads YFSETQ.

Only a few counts were recorded for this clone. V is TRBV29-1 and J is TRBJ1-3; D remains ambiguous. The CDR3 covers 14 residues. Germline V gene sequence: CDR1 SQVTM, CDR2 ANQGSEA. V lost 7 bases, J lost 0 bases, and 13 bases lay in between. This chain's CDR3 is CSAEPKSSGNTIYF. DNA of the CDR3: TGCAGCGCCGAGCCCAAGAGCTCTGGAAACACCATATATTTT.

The rearrangement uses TRBV5-1 and TRBJ1-1; TRBD1 is a possible D gene (6 bases). The CDR3 contains 17 residues. V dropped 3 bases and J dropped 10 bases, with 28 bases sitting between them. Germline-derived CDR1 and CDR2 are SGHRS and YFSETQ. The CDR3 is CASSSSPQTDLGTLAFF. For the CDR3, the DNA is TGCGCCAGCAGCTCCAGCCCCCAGACAGACTTGGGGACATTAGCTTTCTTT. The full variable domain, in which reference TRBV5-1 and TRBJ1-1 provide the parts outside the CDR3, is KAGVTQTPRYLIKTRGQQVTLSCSPISGHRSVSWYQQTPGQGLQFLFEYFSETQRNKGNFPGRFSGRQFSNSRSEMNVSTLELGDSALYLCASSSSPQTDLGTLAFFGQGTRLTVV.

J is TRBJ1-4 and V is TRBV7-2; 7 bases are a match to TRBD1. Germline values: CDR1 SGHTA, CDR2 FQGNSA. This CDR3 has 14 residues. V gave up 2 bases and J gave up 8 bases; unmatched junction bases: 5. CDR3 protein: CASSLQGVSEKLFF. The CDR3 nucleotides are TGTGCCAGCAGCTTACAGGGGGTCAGCGAAAAACTGTTTTTT. The full variable domain, with the rest looked up from reference TRBV7-2 and TRBJ1-4, is GAGVSQSPSNKVTEKGKDVELRCDPISGHTALYWYRQSLGQGLEFLIYFQGNSAPDKSGLPSDRFSAERTGGSVSTLTIQRTQQEDSAVYLCASSLQGVSEKLFFGSGTQLSVL.

The chain employs TRBV4-2 and TRBJ2-5; D gene unclear. The DNA end is a closer match to TRBJ2-7, so the J assignment may be wrong. The CDR3 sequence is 14 residues long. Germline loops: CDR1 LGHNA, CDR2 YNFKEQ. For the CDR3, the DNA is TGTGCCAGCAGCCAAGATCTGGTTCAGTACGAGCAGTACTTC. The encoded protein is CASSQDLVQYEQYF.

The chain carries TRBV13 and TRBJ2-7; D unclear. Germline loops: CDR1 PRHDT, CDR2 FYEKMQ (reference sequence). The ends were cut back, 4 bases at V and 3 bases at J, with 4 bases in the middle. The CDR3 extends over 11 amino acids. CDR3 sequence: CASSSHYEQYF. CDR3 nucleotide sequence: TGTGCCAGCAGCTCCCACTACGAGCAGTACTTC.

The rearrangement uses TRBV28 and TRBJ1-2; the match to TRBD1 covers 7 bases. This CDR3 has 17 amino acids. CDR1 and CDR2 from the germline V gene are MDHEN and SYDVKM. J gave up 8 bases and V 4 bases, and 19 bases lay outside the gene matches. As DNA, the CDR3 is TGTGCCAGCAGTTCCTTTGGGGGACAGTGGGGATTCAGGGGCTACACCTTC. It encodes CASSSFGGQWGFRGYTF.

This chain joins TRBV6-1 and TRBJ1-2, with a tentative D call TRBD1 (6 bases). V was cut by 0 bases and J by 6 bases, with 14 bases left in between. The CDR3 totals 15 residues. CDR1 MNHNS and CDR2 SASEGT come from the germline V gene. The chain's CDR3 is CASSEAAQGFDGYTF. Written as DNA, the CDR3 is TGTGCCAGCAGTGAAGCGGCCCAGGGGTTCGATGGCTACACCTTC.

This clone was counted at least ten times. V is TRBV7-7 and J is TRBJ2-5, with a tentative D call TRBD1 (5 bases). V dropped 1 base and J dropped 7 bases, with 10 bases sitting between them. The CDR3 totals 13 residues. Looked up from germline, CDR1 is SSHAT and CDR2 is FNYEAQ (reference sequence). CDR3 sequence: CASSLEQAGTQYF. The CDR3 bases are TGTGCCAGCAGCTTAGAACAGGCCGGGACCCAGTACTTC.

This chain uses TRBV19 with TRBJ2-5; 12 bases line up with TRBD2. Looked up from germline, CDR1 is LNHDA and CDR2 is SQIVND (reference sequence). J lost 1 base, V lost 5 bases, and 2 bases had no gene match. CDR3 length: 15 residues. Here the CDR3 reads CASSWGLAGQETQYF. DNA for the CDR3: TGTGCCAGTAGTTGGGGACTAGCGGGCCAAGAGACCCAGTACTTC. The entire variable domain, with the rest obtained from reference TRBV19 and TRBJ2-5, is as follows: DGGITQSPKYLFRKEGQNVTLSCEQNLNHDAMYWYRQDPGQGLRLIYYSQIVNDFQKGDIAEGYSVSREKKESFPLTVTSAQKNPTAFYLCASSWGLAGQETQYFGPGTRLLVL.